Each of the 9 T cell receptor beta chains below was sequenced from the same sample in a study of cytomegalovirus exposure and HLA in healthy donors. Use of 60 Vbeta and 13 Jbeta primers characterized the PCR. Sequenced by immunoSEQ multiplex PCR; TCRdb stores in-frame clones only, minus some. The repertoire holds some 200,000 clones, with about 59% as singletons. The source material was PBMCs. Every receptor here comes from a man aged 40-49 years in good health and CMV-seronegative.

The CDR3 coding sequence is TGTGCCAGCAGCGACACCCTTCTAGCGGCGTCCTACGAGCAGTACTTC. Amino acid sequence: CASSDTLLAASYEQYF. The rearrangement joins TRBV7-2 to TRBJ2-7, with 7 nucleotides matching TRBD2. The germline CDR1 and CDR2 sequences are SGHTA and FQGNSA. V shed 5 bases, J shed 1 base, and the junction held 11 bases outside the gene matches. CDR3 length: 16 amino acids. Full variable domain (remainder filled in from reference TRBV7-2 and TRBJ2-7): GAGVSQSPSNKVTEKGKDVELRCDPISGHTALYWYRQSLGQGLEFLIYFQGNSAPDKSGLPSDRFSAERTGGSVSTLTIQRTQQEDSAVYLCASSDTLLAASYEQYFGPGTRLTVT.

The chain uses TRBV7-2 and TRBJ1-4, with a weak D call TRBD1 (6 bases). V was cut by 5 bases and J by 0 bases, with 13 bases left in between. CDR1 and CDR2 from the germline V gene are SGHTA and FQGNSA. The CDR3 extends over 16 amino acids. For the CDR3, the DNA is TGTGCCAGCAGCACTAACAGGGTAGCAACTAATGAAAAACTGTTTTTT. Encoded protein: CASSTNRVATNEKLFF.

The rearrangement uses TRBV6-4 and TRBJ2-2; D may be TRBD2 (6 bases). The CDR3 totals 16 residues. The V end lost 1 base, the J end lost 6 bases, and 15 bases lay between the germline ends. Germline CDR1 reads MRHNA; CDR2 reads SNTAGT. This CDR3 is CASSDWLASPSGELFF. CDR3 sequence (DNA): TGTGCCAGCAGTGACTGGCTAGCGAGCCCATCCGGGGAGCTGTTTTTT.

The CDR3 loop is CASSLSSDRVFGTQYF. As DNA, the CDR3 is TGTGCCAGCAGTTTAAGTTCCGACAGGGTCTTTGGGACGCAGTATTTT. This chain connects TRBV28 to TRBJ2-3; 7 bases fit TRBD1. Germline-derived CDR1 and CDR2 are MDHEN and SYDVKM. This CDR3 spans 16 amino acids. The J segment lost 9 bases and the V segment lost 2 bases, leaving 14 bases of the junction unmatched.

There are a few counts of this clone. The chain carries TRBV4-2 and TRBJ2-7, with TRBD2 matching 10 bases. Germline assignment: CDR1 LGHNA and CDR2 YNFKEQ. The CDR3 is 17 amino acids. Trimming took 1 base from V and 2 from J; bases not matched to a gene: 8. In DNA, the CDR3 is TGTGCCAGCAGCCAAGTTTGGAGCGGGGGGGACCCCTACGAGCAGTACTTC. The encoded protein is CASSQVWSGGDPYEQYF.

With respect to this clone: A read error may produce the germline difference seen at one junction end. The V and J genes are TRBV5-4 and TRBJ2-5, with TRBD1 identical over 9 bases. The end of the DNA aligns better with TRBJ2-7, so the J call may be wrong. The CDR3 length is 14 residues. Germline CDR1 and CDR2: SGHNT and YYREEE (reference sequence). The CDR3 loop is CASSLGQGSYEQYF. The CDR3 region has the DNA TGTGCCAGCAGTTTGGGACAGGGCTCCTACGAGCAGTACTTC.

V usage is TRBV2 and J usage is TRBJ1-5; D remains unclear. Per the germline V gene, CDR1 is SNHLY and CDR2 is FYNNEI. This CDR3 comprises 14 residues. V lost 4 bases and J 1 base, leaving 8 bases between the germline ends. CDR3 region: CASSVEQSNQPQHF. The CDR3 nucleotides read TGTGCCAGCAGTGTCGAACAGAGCAATCAGCCCCAGCATTTT.

The chain couples TRBV29-1 to TRBJ2-5, with TRBD1 matching 7 bases. Germline V gene sequence: CDR1 SQVTM, CDR2 ANQGSEA. Trimming took 7 bases from V and 2 from J; bases not matched to a gene: 10. The CDR3 extends over 14 amino acids. CDR3 DNA sequence: TGCAGCGCCGAGAGTGACAGGGATCAAGAGACCCAGTACTTC. Protein sequence: CSAESDRDQETQYF.

This chain links TRBV12-5 with TRBJ1-3, with 7 positions matching TRBD1. CDR1 and CDR2 (germline): LGHNT, FRNRAP. The trim removed 1 base at V and 0 bases at J, leaving 6 bases unmatched. The CDR3 is 17 residues long. In DNA, the CDR3 is TGTGCTAGTGGTTTGGCAGACAGGGTGATCTCTGGAAACACCATATATTTT. This gives the protein CASGLADRVISGNTIYF.